This TCR beta chain is from a study of T cell responses to AZD1222 COVID-19 vaccine. Broader study findings: Researchers took repertoire samples only after the peak T cell response had come. Reportedly, nearly half the spike-specific TCRs target unmutated variant regions. It should be noted that donors were predominantly white British and more often female, and clonal diversity was possibly underestimated.

With respect to this clone: Its target is unknown.

Libraries were prepared by immunoSEQ multiplex PCR; TCRdb keeps only in-frame clonotypes and omits some of them. The sample lists about 83,000 clones, approximately 87% seen once, with around 4.5% in the top ten. The germline gives CDR1 SEHNR, CDR2 FQNEAQ (reference sequence). This CDR3 has 16 amino acids. The V gene end was trimmed by 5 bases and the J gene end by 4 bases; junction bases not matched to a gene: 6. This sample comprised peripheral blood, obtained on day 0 of MenACWY control vaccination. The chain couples TRBV7-9 to TRBJ2-3; 13 nucleotides line up with TRBD2. The receptor was isolated from an adult in good health. The CDR3 loop is CASSPGTSGIADTQYF. CDR3 in DNA: TGTGCCAGCAGCCCTGGGACTAGCGGGATTGCAGATACGCAGTATTTT.